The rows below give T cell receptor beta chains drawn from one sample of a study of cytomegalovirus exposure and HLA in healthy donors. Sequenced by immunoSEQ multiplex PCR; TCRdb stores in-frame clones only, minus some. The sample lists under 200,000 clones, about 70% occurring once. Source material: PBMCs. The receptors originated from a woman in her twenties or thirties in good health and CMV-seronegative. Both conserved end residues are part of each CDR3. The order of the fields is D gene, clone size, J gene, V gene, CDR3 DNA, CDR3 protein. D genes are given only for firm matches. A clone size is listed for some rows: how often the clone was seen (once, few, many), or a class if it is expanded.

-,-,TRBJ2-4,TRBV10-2,TGCGCCAGCAGCCCGGACAGAAACATTCAGTACTTC,CASSPDRNIQYF
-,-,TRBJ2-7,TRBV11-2,TGTGCCAGCCGGGCAGGGGAGAATAACGAGCAGTACTTC,CASRAGENNEQYF
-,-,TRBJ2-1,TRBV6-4,TGTGCCAGCAGTGCCGGGGGGCCCTACAATGAGCAGTTCTTC,CASSAGGPYNEQFF
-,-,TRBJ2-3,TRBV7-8,TGTGCCAGCAGCTTCGGGACAAACACAGATACGCAGTATTTT,CASSFGTNTDTQYF
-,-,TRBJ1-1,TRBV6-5,TGTGCCAGCAGTTACGGGAGGCGTGATTCCCCCACTGAAGCTTTCTTT,CASSYGRRDSPTEAFF
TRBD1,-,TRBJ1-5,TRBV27,TGTGCCAGCAGTTTAGGGACAGGGGGAAATCAGCCCCAGCATTTT,CASSLGTGGNQPQHF
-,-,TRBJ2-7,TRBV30,TGTGCCTGGAGGCCCAACAGCAACGAGCAGTACTTC,CAWRPNSNEQYF
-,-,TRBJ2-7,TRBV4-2,TGTGCCAGCAGCCCGGGTACGTTCGAGCAGTACTTC,CASSPGTFEQYF
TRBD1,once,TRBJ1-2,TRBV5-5,TGTGCCAGCAGCATAAGGGACAGGGTAAACTATGGCTACACCTTC,CASSIRDRVNYGYTF
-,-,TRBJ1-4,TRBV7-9,TGTGCCAGCAGCACCAACAGGGTTAGTGAAAAACTGTTTTTT,CASSTNRVSEKLFF
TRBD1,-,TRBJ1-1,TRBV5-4,TGTGCCAGCAGTTTTCCCGGGACAGAGAACACTGAAGCTTTCTTT,CASSFPGTENTEAFF
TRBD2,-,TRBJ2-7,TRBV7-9,TGTGCCAGCAGCTTGCTAGCGGGAAACAACTACGAGCAGTACTTC,CASSLLAGNNYEQYF
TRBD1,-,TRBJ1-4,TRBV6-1,TGTGCCAGCAGGGGACAGGGGGGCTCTGACGGGAAACTGTTTTTT,CASRGQGGSDGKLFF
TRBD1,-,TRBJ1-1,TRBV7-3,TGTGCCAGCAGCCGGGACAGGGTGACTGAAGCTTTCTTT,CASSRDRVTEAFF
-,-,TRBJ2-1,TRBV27,TGTGCCAGCAGTTTACCTCCCGGGAGCTCCTACAATGAGCAGTTCTTC,CASSLPPGSSYNEQFF
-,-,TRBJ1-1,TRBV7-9,TGTTCCAGCAGCTTAGTCATGCAGGTTGCTGAAGCTTTCTTT,CSSSLVMQVAEAFF
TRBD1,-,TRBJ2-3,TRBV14,TGTGCCAGCAGCTTGCGGACAGGGGGCGCGAGGGATACGCAGTATTTT,CASSLRTGGARDTQYF
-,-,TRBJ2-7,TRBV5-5,TGTGCCAGCACTCCGGAGTCCTCCTACGAGCAGTACTTC,CASTPESSYEQYF
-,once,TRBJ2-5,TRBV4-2,TGTGCCAGCAGCTCACGTAGGGGGTGGGAGACCCAGTACTTC,CASSSRRGWETQYF
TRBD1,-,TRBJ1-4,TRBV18,TGTGCCAGCTCACCTTCGTGGGACAGACCTGAAAAACTGTTTTTT,CASSPSWDRPEKLFF
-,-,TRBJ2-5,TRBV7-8,TGTGCCAGCAGCTTAGCGAGGGGAGGAGAGACCCAGTACTTC,CASSLARGGETQYF
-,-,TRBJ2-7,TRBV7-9,TGTGCCAGCAGCTTGTATGCTAACTCCTACGAGCAGTACTTC,CASSLYANSYEQYF
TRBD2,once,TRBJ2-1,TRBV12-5,TGTGCTAGTGGTTCGCCGGGACTAGAGCTAAATGAGCAGTTCTTC,CASGSPGLELNEQFF
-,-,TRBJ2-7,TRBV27,TGTGCCAGCAGTTCCCTCCGGACTGAGATTACCTACGAGCAGTACTTC,CASSSLRTEITYEQYF
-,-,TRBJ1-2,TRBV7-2,TGTGCCAGCAGCTTAGCCCGGGGGTCGGACTATGGCTACACCTTC,CASSLARGSDYGYTF
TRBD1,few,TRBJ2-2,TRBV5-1,TGCGCCAGCAGCTTGACAGGGGGCCTGAACACCGGGGAGCTGTTTTTT,CASSLTGGLNTGELFF
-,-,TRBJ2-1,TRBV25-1,TGTGCCAGCAGTGGCCCGACTAGTTGGGTGACAAGTGAGCAGTTCTTC,CASSGPTSWVTSEQFF
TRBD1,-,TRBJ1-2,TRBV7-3,TGTGCCAGCAGCCCAAACCTCCTAGACAGGGAAAGGGGCTACACCTTC,CASSPNLLDRERGYTF
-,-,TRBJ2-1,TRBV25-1,TGTGCCAGCAGTTCTCTCTCCGGCCCCGGGGACAATGAGCAGTTCTTC,CASSSLSGPGDNEQFF
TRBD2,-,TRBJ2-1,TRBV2,TGTGCCAGCAGCCTAGCGGGGGGGCTGAATGAGCAGTTCTTC,CASSLAGGLNEQFF
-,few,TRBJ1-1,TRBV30,TGTGCCTGGAGTGTAGGGGGGAACACTGAAGCTTTCTTT,CAWSVGGNTEAFF
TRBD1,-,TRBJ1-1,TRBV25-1,TGTGCCAGCAGTGAATTAGACAGGGTGAACACTGAAGCTTTCTTT,CASSELDRVNTEAFF
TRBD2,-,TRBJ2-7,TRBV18,TGTGCCAGCTCACCGGGCGGCGGGAGCGGGGAGCAGTACTTC,CASSPGGGSGEQYF
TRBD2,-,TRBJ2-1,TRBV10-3,TGTGCCATCAGTGAGTACGCTAGCGGGGGAACTAATGAGCAGTTCTTC,CAISEYASGGTNEQFF
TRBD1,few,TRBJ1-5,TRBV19,TGTGCCAGTAGTATCACAGGGGGCGGCAATCAGCCCCAGCATTTT,CASSITGGGNQPQHF
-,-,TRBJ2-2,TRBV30,TGTGCCTGGAGTGTCATGAGACAGCCCAACACCGGGGAGCTGTTTTTT,CAWSVMRQPNTGELFF
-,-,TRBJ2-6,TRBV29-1,TGCAGCGTTGTATCAGGGCCCGGGGCCAACGTCCTGACTTTC,CSVVSGPGANVLTF
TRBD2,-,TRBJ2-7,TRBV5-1,TGCGCCAGCAGTTCGAGCGGGAGTACCTACGACCAGTACTTC,CASSSSGSTYDQYF
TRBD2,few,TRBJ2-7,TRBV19,TGTGCCAGTAGTATTTCTAGCGGGGGGACCAGAGTCTACGAGCAGTACTTC,CASSISSGGTRVYEQYF
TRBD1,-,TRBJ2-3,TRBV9,TGTGCCAGCAGCGCCAATACAGGGGGAGGAAGGGATACGCAGTATTTT,CASSANTGGGRDTQYF
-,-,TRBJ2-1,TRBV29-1,TGCAGCGTTGAAGGCTACTACAATGAGCAGTTCTTC,CSVEGYYNEQFF
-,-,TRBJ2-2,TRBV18,TGTGCCAGCTCTCCCACTAGCGGACAGGGGACCGGGGAGCTGTTTTTT,CASSPTSGQGTGELFF
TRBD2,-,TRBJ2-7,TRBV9,TGTGCCAGCAGCTCGAGGCCCCACATCGGGAGGGTTCGTCGAGGGACCTACGAGCAGTACTTC,CASSSRPHIGRVRRGTYEQYF
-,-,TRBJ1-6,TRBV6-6,TGTGCCAGCAGCAAACAGAATTCACCCCTCCACTTT,CASSKQNSPLHF
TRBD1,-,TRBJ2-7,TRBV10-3,TGTGCCATCAGTGAGTCCCATGGACAGGCCTACGAGCAGTACTTC,CAISESHGQAYEQYF
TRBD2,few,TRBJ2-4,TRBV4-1,TGCGCCAGCAGCCTGGGACTAGCGGACCTGGCCAAAAACATTCAGTGCTTC,CASSLGLADLAKNIQCF
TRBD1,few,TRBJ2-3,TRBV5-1,TGCGCCAGCAGCTCACCGGGACAGGGAATTCTCGGGGCAGATACGCAGTATTTT,CASSSPGQGILGADTQYF
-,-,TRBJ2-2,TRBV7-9,TGTGCCAGCAGCCTCGGTTTGCGTGGGGAGACCGGGGAGCTGTTTTTT,CASSLGLRGETGELFF